This TCR beta chain stems from a study of T cell repertoires in cytomegalovirus infection. Study-level points and caveats: In two of eight donors, the top clonotype was HLA-C-restricted CMV-specific.

TCRdb re-called the reads with MiXCR, one entry per CDR3 protein. Found here are hundreds of thousands of distinct CDR3 sequences, around a third of them singletons; the top ten hold around a sixth. Germline V gives CDR1 LNHDA, CDR2 SQIVND (reference sequence). The CDR3 spans 13 residues. Trimming removed 5 bases at V and 6 bases at J, with 10 bases between. This clonotype has more than one count but fewer than ten. Its target is unknown. This receptor was taken from a human donor in good health (CMV status not recorded). Some clones in this sample may be carry-over from other donors' samples. The chain links TRBV19 to TRBJ2-2; no firm D call. The sample consisted of cultured PBMCs, taken from culture after CMV antigen stimulation. CDR3 sequence (DNA): TGTGCCAGTAGTTCCCCTTGGGCCGGGGAGCTGTTTTTT. Amino acid sequence: CASSSPWAGELFF.